The 17 T cell receptor beta chains given below trace back to one sample, sequenced in a study of T cell responses to AZD1222 COVID-19 vaccine (dated by TCRdb to about 2021). Preparation of the library involved the immunoSEQ multiplex PCR assay. TCRdb re-hosts the immuneACCESS table, in-frame sequences only. Its copies lack some clones; in the studies checked, an unresolved V gene accounts for under half of them, and the cause for the rest is not known. This sample holds under 200,000 clones; roughly 93% were observed only once. The ten largest clones add up to over 0.75% of the sample. In the paper's terms, the time point label means: baseline before first vaccination. The sequences come from peripheral blood, collected on day 0 of AZD1222 vaccination. The origin of the receptors is an adult in good health.

The CDR3 is CASSWGTEAFF. The CDR3 bases are TGTGCCAGCAGTTGGGGGACTGAAGCTTTCTTT. This chain joins TRBV2 and TRBJ1-1; D might be TRBD1 (5 bases). V was shortened by 5 bases and J by 5 bases, with 6 bases between the two germline ends. The CDR3 has 11 amino acids. Germline CDR1 is SNHLY and CDR2 is FYNNEI. The full variable domain, its missing parts supplied by reference TRBV2 and TRBJ1-1, is EPEVTQTPSHQVTQMGQEVILRCVPISNHLYFYWYRQILGQKVEFLVSFYNNEISEKSEIFDDQFSVERPDGSNFTLKIRSTKLEDSAMYFCASSWGTEAFFGQGTRLTVV.

The rearrangement links TRBV12-1 to TRBJ1-4; the tabulated D call, TRBD1, remains unverified against the DNA. TRBV12-1 is recorded as a pseudogene. The CDR3 covers 12 residues. This CDR3 reads CASSFGPGRLFF. As DNA, the CDR3 is TGTGCCAGCAGCTTTGGTCCAGGGCGACTGTTTTTT.

The CDR3 DNA reads as TGTGCCAGCAGTCCAGGCGCGGGCACTGAAGCTTTCTTT. Amino acid sequence: CASSPGAGTEAFF. The genes are TRBV4-2 and TRBJ1-1; no reliable D call. The CDR3 is made up of 13 amino acids. V dropped 6 bases and J dropped 4 bases, with 12 bases sitting between them. Germline values: CDR1 LGHNA, CDR2 YNFKEQ.

This CDR3 is CASSLQDYNEQFF. CDR3 DNA: TGTGCCAGCAGCTTACAGGACTACAATGAGCAGTTCTTC. The chain recombines TRBV7-9 with TRBJ2-1, with D unclear. The CDR3 is 13 amino acids. Germline CDR1 is SEHNR and CDR2 is FQNEAQ (reference sequence). V was trimmed by 2 bases and J by 3 bases, leaving 5 bases between them.

This chain links TRBV10-3 with TRBJ2-1, with TRBD2 matching 9 bases. Trimming took 3 bases from V and 5 from J; bases not matched to a gene: 8. CDR3 length: 16 residues. CDR1 ENHRY and CDR2 SYGVKD come from the germline V gene. CDR3 DNA: TGTGCCATCAGTGATATTGGTAGCGGGAGTGACAATGAGCAGTTCTTC. Translating gives CAISDIGSGSDNEQFF.

Only a few counts were recorded for this clone. The CDR3 DNA follows: TGTGCCAGCAGCTTGACCGAGGATGGGGGCTACACCTTC. Amino acids: CASSLTEDGGYTF. The V and J genes are TRBV7-8 and TRBJ1-2, with D unresolved. This CDR3 region has 13 residues. Trimming pared 3 bases from V and 8 bases from J, leaving 13 bases between. Per the germline V gene, CDR1 is SGHVS and CDR2 is FQNEAQ.

The rearrangement links TRBV7-9 to TRBJ1-5, with 8 bases identical to TRBD1. The CDR3 spans 16 residues. J was trimmed by 2 bases and V by 8 bases; bases with no gene match: 11. The germline V gene encodes CDR1 SEHNR and CDR2 FQNEAQ (reference sequence). CDR3 in amino acids: CASSGTGGYGNQPQHF. The CDR3 nucleotides read TGTGCCAGCTCCGGGACAGGAGGTTATGGCAATCAGCCCCAGCATTTT.

The chain combines TRBV9 with TRBJ2-1; 13 bases match TRBD2. CDR3 size: 16 residues. V lost 0 bases and J lost 9; bases outside the gene matches: 6. Germline V gene data show CDR1 as SGDLS and CDR2 as YYNGEE. CDR3 sequence: CASSVGTSGSLGEQFF. Written as DNA, the CDR3 is TGTGCCAGCAGCGTAGGGACTAGCGGGAGTCTTGGTGAGCAGTTCTTC.

Here the CDR3 reads CASSGTGASNQPQHF. The CDR3 region has the DNA TGTGCCAGCTCCGGGACAGGGGCTAGCAATCAGCCCCAGCATTTT. The chain carries TRBV6-5 and TRBJ1-5, with 10 bases that match TRBD1. Trimming took 8 bases from V and 0 from J; bases not matched to a gene: 4. From germline, CDR1 is MNHEY and CDR2 SVGAGI. The length of the CDR3 is 15 residues.

The chain links TRBV5-1 to TRBJ2-5, with D maybe TRBD2 (7 bases). V was clipped by 0 bases and J by 4 bases, with 28 bases between them. CDR1 is SGHRS, CDR2 YFSETQ, per germline. This CDR3 comprises 20 residues. For the CDR3, the DNA is TGCGCCAGCAGCTTGGCCTTTGGCGGGGGCTGGGGACATTTAAGAGAGACCCAGTACTTC. Amino acids: CASSLAFGGGWGHLRETQYF.

This clone has just a few counts. The CDR3 sequence is CATSREPRLEQYF. CDR3 DNA: TGTGCCACCAGCAGAGAGCCAAGACTAGAGCAGTACTTC. This sequence joins TRBV15 and TRBJ2-7; D possibly corresponds to TRBD2 (5 bases). Trimming pared 0 bases from V and 7 bases from J, leaving 10 bases between. This CDR3 comprises 13 residues. CDR1 LNHNV and CDR2 YYDKDF come from the germline V gene (reference sequence).

This clone was counted a single time. The chain employs TRBV11-2 and TRBJ2-6; D gene unclear. This CDR3 spans 18 amino acids. The germline V gene has CDR1 SGHAT and CDR2 FQNNGV. V lost 8 bases, J lost 0 bases, and 20 bases lay in between. The CDR3 loop is CASRRNWVNHSGANVLTF. CDR3 in DNA: TGTGCCAGCCGACGTAACTGGGTAAACCACTCTGGGGCCAACGTCCTGACTTTC.

The rearrangement links TRBV6-1 to TRBJ1-3; D ambiguous. Germline V gene data show CDR1 as MNHNS and CDR2 as SASEGT. Trimming cost V 0 bases and J 0 bases, with 12 bases left between them. The CDR3 loop spans 17 amino acids. The CDR3 loop reads CASSEAIGSLSGNTIYF. The DNA for the CDR3 is TGTGCCAGCAGTGAAGCAATCGGCAGCCTCTCTGGAAACACCATATATTTT.

V gene TRBV7-3 combines with J gene TRBJ2-1, with a weak D call TRBD2 (5 bases). The CDR3 has 14 amino acids. Germline CDR1 SGHTA, CDR2 FQGTGA. The V and J ends lost 2 bases and 6 bases respectively, with 11 bases between them. CDR3 nucleotide sequence: TGTGCCAGCAGCTTAGGCGGGCTAGTCAATGAGCAGTTCTTC. Protein sequence: CASSLGGLVNEQFF.

The CDR3 DNA is TGTGCCAGCAGCTTGGCGGCAGGGGGGAATGAAAAACTGTTTTTT. It yields the protein CASSLAAGGNEKLFF. The chain uses TRBV5-4 and TRBJ1-4; 7 bases line up with TRBD1. V shed 0 bases and J 5 bases; nucleotides not matched to a gene: 4. Germline assignment: CDR1 SGHNT and CDR2 YYREEE (reference sequence). The CDR3 loop spans 15 amino acids.

CDR3 DNA sequence: TGCGCCAGCAGCCAAGACCCCGGGCGAAGGGAGCAGTACTTC. This encodes CASSQDPGRREQYF. This chain links TRBV4-1 with TRBJ2-7; D unclear. V lost 0 bases and J lost 7, with 13 bases in between. Per germline, CDR1 MGHRA and CDR2 YSYEKL. The CDR3 is 14 amino acids.

The V and J genes are TRBV10-1 and TRBJ2-3; possibly TRBD2 for D (5 bases). The germline V and J ends were trimmed by 0 bases and 5 bases, with 6 bases remaining between them. Germline CDR1 reads WNHNN; CDR2 reads SYGVQD (reference sequence). This CDR3 region has 13 residues. The chain's CDR3 is CASSESGLDTQYF. The CDR3 DNA follows: TGCGCCAGCAGTGAGTCTGGACTAGATACGCAGTATTTT.